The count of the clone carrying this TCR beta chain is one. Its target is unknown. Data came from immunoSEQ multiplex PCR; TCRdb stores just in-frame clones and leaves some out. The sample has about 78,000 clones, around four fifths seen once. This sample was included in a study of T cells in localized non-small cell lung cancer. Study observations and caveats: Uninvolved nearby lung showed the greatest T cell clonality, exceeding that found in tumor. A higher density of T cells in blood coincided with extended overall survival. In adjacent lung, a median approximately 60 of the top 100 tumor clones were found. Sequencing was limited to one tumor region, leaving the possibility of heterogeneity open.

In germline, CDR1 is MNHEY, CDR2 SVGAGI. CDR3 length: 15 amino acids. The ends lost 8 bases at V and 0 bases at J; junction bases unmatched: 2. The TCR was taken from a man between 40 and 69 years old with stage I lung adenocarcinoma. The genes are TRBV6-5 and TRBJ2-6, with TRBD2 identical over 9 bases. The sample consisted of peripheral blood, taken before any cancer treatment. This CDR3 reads CASAGGSSGANVLTF. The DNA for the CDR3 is TGTGCCAGCGCGGGGGGGAGCTCTGGGGCCAACGTCCTGACTTTC.